This T cell receptor beta chain emerged from a study of cytomegalovirus exposure and HLA in healthy donors (dated by TCRdb to about 2017). Some background on the complete study: An earlier analysis of 587 of the donors reported more than 250 Gb of sequence data and about 100 million unique TCR beta sequences from 150 million to 200 million T cells. About 310 gigabases of sequencing data and approximately 80 million unique TCR sequences were included in an early release covering roughly 700 HLA-typed donors. Of the approximately 400 genotyped donors, around 81% fell in the genetic ancestry cluster associated with self-reported Caucasian donors. The study aimed to test whether cataloging public T cell receptors could reveal signatures of past pathogen exposure. Using immunosequencing, the study profiled T cell repertoires from some 670 subjects and related those repertoires to cytomegalovirus serostatus. Besides the first cohort of 666 subjects, a separate validation cohort made up of 120 different subjects was used. The study combined high-throughput TCR immunosequencing, statistical association of individual TCRs with disease status, and machine learning to predict cytomegalovirus infection status. A later analysis re-examined previously published TCR beta repertoires from over 500 donors and added high-resolution HLA genotyping to investigate patterns of TCR occurrence. Rather than drawing on any new phenotypic data, the later analysis identified candidate immune exposures from TCR beta sequences and the way those sequences occurred across donors. To decide whether each TCR beta V gene segment behaved as functional or pseudogenic, an earlier analysis of over 500 of the donors relied on high-throughput TCR beta sequencing. Donor age, sex, ethnicity and CMV serostatus were compiled together with the repertoire data. A later genetic analysis took genome-wide SNP genotypes for about three fifths of the 666 donors and used that subset as a discovery cohort. All discovery cohort repertoires had been generated on a single sequencing platform. HLA typing covered class I and class II loci at four-digit resolution. Typing coverage differed by locus: A, B, C, DRB1 and DQB1 were typed in roughly 620-630 donors, DQA1 in roughly 510, DPA1 in 600 to 610, and DPB1 in 472. Roughly five DR-DQ haplotypes were treated as single units for association and clustering because of strong linkage in the cohort. On average, about 240,000 unique TCR beta nucleotide sequences were sequenced per donor among a few hundred genotyped donors of the cohort, with 15% to 20% of those sequences being non-productive.

In the case of this clone: The antigen it recognizes is unknown. No clone much larger than this one lies a single base away; base qualities are absent.

Overall study results and their limits: Linkage disequilibrium might explain the correlated functional status among segregating V segments, but an unknown experimental factor could not be excluded. Assigning TCR associations to individual alleles was difficult when HLA alleles, especially DR and DQ, strongly co-occurred. A later genetic analysis associated a missense DCLRE1C variant with V-gene and J-gene trimming of TCR beta chains, and an independent cohort replicated the association. The study listed approximately 150 TCR beta chains as associated with cytomegalovirus. The classifier was reported to diagnose cytomegalovirus status with high specificity and sensitivity in both the original and validation cohorts. In a later analysis, most CMV-associated TCR beta chains were found to appear HLA-restricted, with HLA associations seemingly driven largely by CMV exposure. The 87-base-pair reads could not distinguish some IMGT-functional V segments, including TRBV6-2 and TRBV6-3, so those segments were excluded. According to the authors, the approach could potentially be generalized to other disease states and immunological phenotypes. In vitro tests confirmed that a few of the cytomegalovirus-associated TCR beta chains recognize cytomegalovirus antigens. Because counts were too low, about 18 rarely observed V segments, including chromosome 9 orphons, were left out of the earlier analysis of approximately 580 of the donors. In a later analysis, about 16,000 TCR beta sequences were associated with specific HLA alleles at a false discovery rate of 0.05. A later analysis found that HLA-associated TCR beta chains were more clonally expanded and had lower generation probabilities than equally common non-associated chains. In a later analysis, the rate of TCR association differed among HLA loci, with DRB1 alleles having the most associated TCRs and HLA-C alleles having the fewest. A further reported finding was that TCR beta sequences accurately predicted the HLA-A and HLA-B alleles for most subjects in the first cohort. The sequencing pipeline was judged likely to have produced a cluster of highly shared sequence variants as a technical artifact. Broadly in line with IMGT annotations, most TCR beta V segments showed up in productive rearrangements about 90% or about 30% of the time in an earlier analysis of a few hundred of the donors. In this cohort, only TCR beta chains were sequenced, and detectable features were limited by the absence of alpha or paired-chain data. The only immune exposure information available for the cohort was CMV serostatus. Most TCR sequences were seen in very few donors, while some public TCRs were found in many individuals. Roughly uniform sequencing depth across donors was assumed in presence/absence analyses, although this assumption may not hold. Because HLA typing was unavailable for some donors at each locus, only the typed subset was used in association tests. In a later analysis, several top co-occurrence clusters were reported to appear linked to parvovirus B19, influenza, CMV and Epstein-Barr virus. A later genetic analysis reported fewer N-insertions in productive TCRs among donors in an Asian-associated ancestry cluster than the roughly 700-donor mean.

The cohort comprised 666 healthy bone marrow donors. Cohort members were all nominally healthy when sampled, although unrecorded immune exposures were likely present. The donor tested CMV seropositive and was one of the 289 seropositive cohort members. Every donor gave a peripheral blood sample, and the peripheral blood mononuclear cells from that sample were used for TCR beta sequencing. The Qiagen DNeasy Blood Extraction Kit was used to extract genomic DNA from the blood cell samples. From a lookup of the germline V gene (reference sequence), CDR1 and CDR2 are LNHDA and SQIVND. Reading from cysteine to phenylalanine, the CDR3 counts 15 amino acids. Left in the record is the CDR3 DNA by itself, 45 bases read in frame from the first base. Relative to germline, V is missing 6 bases and J is missing 6 bases, with 6 bases of the junction outside any gene match. Library preparation used the immunoSEQ multiplex PCR assay. For the multiplex PCR, a mixture combining 60 forward primers for TCR Vbeta segments and 13 reverse primers for TCR Jbeta segments was used. A multiplex PCR assay on genomic DNA amplified the CDR3 region of rearranged TCR beta genes. The Illumina HiSeq System was used to sequence the amplified TCR beta libraries as 87-base-pair reads. The authors processed their data as follows. Across the 670 or so repertoires, a later analysis counted about 81 million unique TCR beta chains, some 11 million of which were shared by at least two donors. To remove PCR and sequencing errors, raw reads were error-corrected and collapsed into unique sequences using a nearest-neighbor algorithm that merged closely related sequences. Alignment of CDR3 sequences to IMGT reference sequences was used to assign V, D and J gene segments. Each retained sequence needed at least a six-nucleotide match to both a V gene segment and a J gene segment. Rearrangements were called productive when the CDR3 lacked stop codons and stayed in frame with V and J; all others were non-productive. CDR3 was defined according to IMGT convention as the region running from the second conserved V-encoded cysteine to the conserved J-encoded phenylalanine. The earlier analysis of some 600 of the donors excluded sequences that lacked an unambiguous match to a single V gene segment. In an earlier analysis of 587 of the donors, a V segment was called functional when productive rearrangements were above 56.7%, and segregating when the standard deviation between donors exceeded 5%. To diagnose cytomegalovirus status from the catalog of TCR beta chain sequences, a statistical classification framework was built. V and J gene assignment, in a later analysis, came from comparing TCR nucleotide sequences with IMGT/GENE-DB human TR gene sequences. Using the TCRdist pipeline, a later analysis assigned CDR3 sequences along with most-parsimonious VDJ recombination scenarios. In a later analysis, each TCR beta chain was defined by its CDR3 amino acid sequence together with its V-gene family, and reads lacking a unique V-gene family were excluded. A later analysis removed 592 highly shared, low-generation-probability nucleotide sequences to deal with suspected cross-contamination and a sequencing artifact. In a later analysis, a clonal expansion index was calculated for each public chain from normalized within-repertoire ranks of inferred template counts. Generation probabilities in a later analysis came from a VDJ recombination model fitted to out-of-frame rearrangements, and those results were checked against IGoR. In a later analysis, TCR-TCR, TCR-HLA and TCR-CMV co-occurrence was scored with hypergeometric tests, and a repertoire-size bias correction was applied to TCR pairs. False discovery rates were estimated in a later analysis by permuting HLA or CMV assignments 20 times. In a later analysis, co-occurring TCRs were grouped with DBSCAN, and TCRdist sequence similarity was added when clustering was performed within HLA-allele-positive subsets. Co-occurrence clustering excluded repertoires with fewer than 30,000 or more than 120,000 public chains, plus five with anomalous nucleotide sharing. TCRdb limited this immuneACCESS table to in-frame rearrangements with V and J called. A share of clones is missing; checked studies link under half to unresolved V genes, and the rest is unexplained. V, J and clone size were drawn from that table, and D and trimming were deduced from the DNA. The table for this sample lists approximately 180,000 clones; under 90% of them were counted only once. The ten biggest clones cover almost 7% of the sample.

The receptor's source is a man aged 25 to 45 in good health and CMV-seropositive. Sequences were obtained from PBMCs. This receptor chain uses TRBV19 and TRBJ2-2, with TRBD1 matching 11 junction bases. The CDR3 corresponds to CASRKGQGVAGELFF. The nucleotide sequence is TGTGCCAGTAGAAAGGGACAGGGGGTGGCCGGGGAGCTGTTTTTT.